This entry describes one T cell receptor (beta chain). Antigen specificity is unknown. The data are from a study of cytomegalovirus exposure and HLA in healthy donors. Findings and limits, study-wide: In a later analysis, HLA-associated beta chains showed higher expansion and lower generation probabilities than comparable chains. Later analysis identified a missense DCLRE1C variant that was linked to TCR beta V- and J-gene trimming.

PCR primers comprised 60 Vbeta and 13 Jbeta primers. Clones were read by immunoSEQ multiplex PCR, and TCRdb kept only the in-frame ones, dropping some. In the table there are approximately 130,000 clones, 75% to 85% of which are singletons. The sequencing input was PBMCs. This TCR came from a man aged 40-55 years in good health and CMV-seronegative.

The CDR3 loop is CASSAAGTGGFEQYF. The CDR3 DNA reads as TGCGCCAGCAGCGCCGCCGGGACAGGGGGCTTCGAGCAGTACTTC. The gene calls are TRBV5-1 and TRBJ2-7, with 12 bases identical to TRBD1. With 4 bases clipped from V and 6 bases from J, the junction kept 8 bases outside the gene matches. CDR1 is SGHRS and CDR2 is YFSETQ in the germline V gene. This CDR3 spans 15 amino acids.